One sample yielded the 13 T cell receptor beta chains listed below, sequenced in a study of prognosis after radiotherapy for stage I lung cancer. Using two-round multiplex PCR, the authors amplified TCR beta CDR3 from genomic DNA. Primers (each specific to one TRBV or TRBJ gene) were used in first-round PCR. TCRdb recomputed calls from the multiplex PCR reads with MiXCR, one row per CDR3 protein. The sample includes 30,000 to 40,000 distinct CDR3 sequences, around a third of them seen just once. The sample in question was PBMCs, obtained before or after stereotactic body radiation therapy (not recorded which). The receptors stem from a donor over 45 with non-small cell lung cancer.

The chain joins TRBV24-1 to TRBJ2-1, with D possibly matching TRBD1 (6 bases). From germline, CDR1 is KGHDR and CDR2 SFDVKD. Trimming took 6 bases from V and 10 from J, leaving 18 bases between them. The length of the CDR3 is 14 residues. The DNA for the CDR3 is TGTGCCACCAGTTATCCCCGGGGCAGGGGAGAGCAGTTCTTC. Translating it yields CATSYPRGRGEQFF.

With respect to this clonotype: This sequence is one base from a far larger clone and is likely a read error. The rearrangement uses TRBV6-5 and TRBJ1-1, with D possibly matching TRBD1 (6 bases). Germline V CDR1 and CDR2: MNHEY, SVGAGI. The CDR3 has 16 residues. The CDR3 DNA follows: TGTGCCAGCAGTTACCCCATACAGGGCTGGAACACTGAAGCTTTATTT. This encodes CASSYPIQGWNTEALF.

This clonotype was detected only a few times. The rearrangement links TRBV12-3 or TRBV12-4 to TRBJ2-4; D is possibly TRBD2 (5 bases). CDR3 length: 16 residues. Trimming cost V 1 base and J 0 bases, with 10 bases left between them. Here the CDR3 reads CASSLGRLLAKNIQYF. CDR3 sequence (DNA): TGTGCCAGCAGTTTAGGTCGACTATTAGCCAAAAACATTCAGTACTTC.

There are many counts of this clonotype. This chain links TRBV30 with TRBJ1-2; D is perhaps TRBD1 (6 bases). Trimming took 2 bases from V and 8 from J, leaving 12 bases between them. The CDR3 totals 12 residues. Germline V CDR1 and CDR2: GTSNPN, SVGIG (reference sequence). This chain's CDR3 is CAWSIIQGGYTF. Written as DNA, the CDR3 is TGTGCCTGGAGTATCATTCAGGGGGGCTACACCTTC.

This clonotype has a count of ten or more. CDR3 loop: CASSATSGALYNEQFF. Here the CDR3 DNA reads TGTGCCAGCAGCGCCACGAGCGGGGCCCTCTACAATGAGCAGTTCTTC. V and J are TRBV9 and TRBJ2-1, with 7 bases lining up with TRBD2. The germline gives CDR1 SGDLS, CDR2 YYNGEE. The CDR3 length is 16 residues. V shed 3 bases and J 3 bases; nucleotides not matched to a gene: 9. The full variable domain, its missing parts supplied by reference TRBV9 and TRBJ2-1, is DSGVTQTPKHLITATGQRVTLRCSPRSGDLSVYWYQQSLDQGLQFLIQYYNGEERAKGNILERFSAQQFPDLHSELNLSSLELGDSALYFCASSATSGALYNEQFFGPGTRLTVL.

As for this clonotype: A read error likely explains this, since a far larger clone differs by one base. The CDR3 is CASIYDRGLWMNTEAFF. The CDR3, as DNA: TGTGCCAGCATCTACGACAGGGGGCTCTGGATGAACACTGAAGCTTTCTTT. J is TRBJ1-1 and V is TRBV6-1; 10 nucleotides agree with TRBD1. Trimming removed 7 bases from V and 0 bases from J; junction bases left unmatched: 11. The CDR3 is 17 residues long. Germline V gene sequence: CDR1 MNHNS, CDR2 SASEGT.

Comments on this clonotype: It may be a read error: a sequence one base away is much more abundant. The rearrangement links TRBV6-2 or TRBV6-3 to TRBJ2-5; D might be TRBD2 (6 bases). Germline lookup yields CDR1 MNHEY and CDR2 SVGEGT. CDR3 length: 13 residues. Trimming took off 6 bases at V and 4 bases at J, with 12 bases between the two ends. Written as DNA, the CDR3 is TGTGCCAGCAGGACCGGGAGTGTAGAGACCCAGTACTTC. This translates into CASRTGSVETQYF.

This clonotype was counted many times. The chain has TRBV10-3 and TRBJ1-1; possible D gene TRBD1, 6 bases. The CDR3 contains 14 residues. Germline V gene data show CDR1 as ENHRY and CDR2 as SYGVKD. V was shortened by 4 bases and J by 5 bases, with 14 bases between the two germline ends. The CDR3 spells CAISGGGDRTEAFF. CDR3 DNA sequence: TGTGCCATCAGTGGGGGAGGTGACAGGACTGAAGCTTTCTTT.

This clonotype was recorded at least ten times. This chain links TRBV7-8 with TRBJ1-1; 8 nucleotides align to TRBD1. V lost 4 bases, J lost 0 bases, and 10 bases stayed unmatched. Germline-derived CDR1 and CDR2 are SGHVS and FQNEAQ. CDR3 size: 17 residues. The CDR3 nucleotides read TGTGCCAGCAGCTCTTTCCGGGGACAGGTAATGAACACTGAAGCTTTCTTT. This sequence encodes CASSSFRGQVMNTEAFF.

The chain joins TRBV7-2 to TRBJ2-3, with D hard to call. The CDR3 sequence is 13 residues long. Germline assignment: CDR1 SGHTA and CDR2 FQGNSA. Trimming removed 4 bases at V and 9 bases at J, with 14 bases between. CDR3 region: CASSSPTFGTQYF. In DNA form, the CDR3 reads TGTGCCAGCAGCTCGCCGACTTTCGGCACGCAGTATTTT.

The chain joins TRBV5-5 to TRBJ2-5, with D uncertain. The CDR3 spans 13 residues. Germline CDR1 is SGHKS and CDR2 is YYEKEE (reference sequence). V lost 2 bases to trimming and J lost 12 bases, with 17 bases between them. DNA for the CDR3: TGTGCCAGCAGCTTTAATTCGGAGAGGAAGGAGTACTTC. Encoded protein: CASSFNSERKEYF.

Turning to this clonotype: This sequence is one base from a far larger clone and is likely a read error. V usage is TRBV11-2 and J usage is TRBJ2-2; D remains ambiguous. This CDR3 has 14 residues. Germline V gene data show CDR1 as SGHAT and CDR2 as FQNNGV. The CDR3: CASSIDWNTGELFF. The CDR3 nucleotides read TGTGCCAGCAGCATAGACTGGAACACCGGGGAGCTGTTTTTT.

Concerning this clonotype: It is likely a read error: a sequence one base away is far more abundant. The chain joins TRBV6-9 to TRBJ1-1; a weak D match, TRBD1 (6 bases). Germline V CDR1 and CDR2: MNHGY, SVAAGI. The CDR3 has 13 amino acids. Trimming took off 4 bases at V and 4 bases at J, with 10 bases between the two ends. Here the CDR3 reads CASSFQGLTEAFF. CDR3 DNA: TGTGCCAGCAGTTTCCAGGGGCTCACTGAAGCTTTCTTT.